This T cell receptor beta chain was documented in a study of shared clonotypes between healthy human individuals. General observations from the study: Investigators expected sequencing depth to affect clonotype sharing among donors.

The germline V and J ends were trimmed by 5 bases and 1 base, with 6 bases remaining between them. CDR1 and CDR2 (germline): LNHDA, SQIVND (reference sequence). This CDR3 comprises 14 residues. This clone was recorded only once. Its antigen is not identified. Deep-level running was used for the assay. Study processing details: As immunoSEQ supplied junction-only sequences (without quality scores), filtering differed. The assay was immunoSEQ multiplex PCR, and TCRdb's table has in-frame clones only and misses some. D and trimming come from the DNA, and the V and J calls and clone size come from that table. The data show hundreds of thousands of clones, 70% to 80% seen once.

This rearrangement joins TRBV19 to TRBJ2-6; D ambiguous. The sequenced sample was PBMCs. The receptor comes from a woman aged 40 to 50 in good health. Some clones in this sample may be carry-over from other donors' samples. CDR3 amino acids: CASSLPSGANVLTF. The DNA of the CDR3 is TGTGCCAGTAGTCTTCCGTCTGGGGCCAACGTCCTGACTTTC.